The rows below give T cell receptor beta chains drawn from one sample of a study of neurological immune-mediated disorders. TCRdb re-analysed the 5' RACE reads in MiXCR, keeping a single row per CDR3 protein. The table shows approximately 84,000 distinct CDR3 sequences, with approximately 4.3% occurring only once. Sequenced material: PBMCs. The receptors were gathered from a woman aged 60-75 years with multiple sclerosis. Both conserved end residues are part of each CDR3. The D gene is left open where the match is weak. Not all rows give a size; the values are once, few, many and, for expanded clones, a class.

>TRBV7-6|15|TRBJ2-2|many|NA
TGTGCCAGCAGCTTAGCGCTAAGGAACACCGGGGAGCTGTTTTTT
CASSLALRNTGELFF
>TRBV7-6|16|TRBJ1-1|NA|NA
TGTGCCAGCAGCTTAGGGGCCGGCGTAGGCAACACTGAAGCTTTCTTT
CASSLGAGVGNTEAFF
>TRBV5-1|14|TRBJ1-5|many|NA
TGCGCCAGCAGCTTGGGTTATGGGGATCAGCCCCAGCATTTT
CASSLGYGDQPQHF
>TRBV27|14|TRBJ2-5|many|NA
NA
CASSFRGRGETQYF
>TRBV6-6|15|TRBJ2-3|NA|TRBD2
TGTGCCAGCAGCCAAGGACTAGCGCTATCAGATACGCAGTATTTT
CASSQGLALSDTQYF
>TRBV20-1|15|TRBJ2-1|many|TRBD2
TGCAGTGCTGACGGGGGGGTTAGCTCCTACAATGAGCAGTTCTTC
CSADGGVSSYNEQFF
>TRBV6-2/TRBV6-3|14|TRBJ2-5|NA|NA
TGTGCCAGCAGCTCCTTCTGGGGCCAAGAGACCCAGTACTTC
CASSSFWGQETQYF
>TRBV20-1|14|TRBJ2-5|many|TRBD1
TGCAGTGCTGTGCCGGGACAGGGTGCGGAGACCCAGTACTTC
CSAVPGQGAETQYF
>TRBV20-1|14|TRBJ2-1|many|TRBD2
TGCAGTGCTAGGCCGGGACTAGCGGTTAATGAGCAGTTCTTC
CSARPGLAVNEQFF
>TRBV20-1|17|TRBJ2-2|many|TRBD1
TGCAGTGCTAGAGCCCTGATGGGACAGGGTGCCACCGGGGAGCTGTTTTTT
CSARALMGQGATGELFF
>TRBV20-1|11|TRBJ2-7|many|TRBD1
TGCAGTGAACAGGGGGGCTACGAGCAGTACTTC
CSEQGGYEQYF
>TRBV5-1|14|TRBJ1-4|many|NA
TGCGCCAGCAGCTTCCGTCAAGCTAATGAAAAACTGTTTTTT
CASSFRQANEKLFF
>TRBV5-1|12|TRBJ2-3|many|NA
TGCGCCAGTCGGGGGTACACAGATACGCAGTATTTT
CASRGYTDTQYF
>TRBV20-1|15|TRBJ2-3|many|NA
TGCAGTGCTCCCCAGGGGACCTGGGAAAGGGATACGCAGTATTTT
CSAPQGTWERDTQYF
>TRBV29-1|14|TRBJ2-7|many|NA
TGCAGCGTCACCCACAGGGAAGATTTCTACGAGCAGTACTTC
CSVTHREDFYEQYF
>TRBV29-1|11|TRBJ1-1|many|NA
TGCAGCGTTGCCCTGAACACTGAAGCTTTCTTT
CSVALNTEAFF
>TRBV11-2|13|TRBJ1-1|NA|TRBD1
TGTGTCAGCAGCCTACAGGGGTGGGCTGAAGCTTTCTTT
CVSSLQGWAEAFF
>TRBV12-3/TRBV12-4|14|TRBJ2-7|many|NA
TGTGCCAGCAGTTTAATAGGTGGGGGCGGCGAGCAGTACTTC
CASSLIGGGGEQYF
>TRBV28|15|TRBJ1-6|many|NA
TGTGCCAGCAGGAAACAGGGACCTGATAATTCACCCCTCCACTTT
CASRKQGPDNSPLHF
>TRBV7-2|11|TRBJ2-2|many|NA
TGTGCCAGCAGCCACACCGGGGAGCTGTTTTTT
CASSHTGELFF
>TRBV4-1|15|TRBJ2-1|many|NA
TGCGCCAGCAGCCAAGCCCCGGTTGCCAAGCATGAGCAGTTCTTC
CASSQAPVAKHEQFF
>TRBV5-5|12|TRBJ1-2|many|NA
TGTGCCAGCAGCTCCCGGAACTATGGCTACACCTTC
CASSSRNYGYTF
>TRBV5-5|14|TRBJ1-5|many|NA
TGTGCCAGCAGCCCGGGTCCTAGCAATCAGCCCCAGCATTTT
CASSPGPSNQPQHF
>TRBV20-1|13|TRBJ2-2|many|NA
TGCAGTGCTTCCCTCTCTCTTGGCGGGGAGCTGTTTTTT
CSASLSLGGELFF
>TRBV19|13|TRBJ1-1|few|NA
TGTGCCATTTCCGCCAAGATTAACACTGAAGCTTTCTTT
CAISAKINTEAFF
>TRBV5-1|16|TRBJ2-1|many|TRBD2
TGCGCCAGCAGCCGAACCCCTAGCGGGGGGGCCCATGAGCAGTTCTTC
CASSRTPSGGAHEQFF
>TRBV2|14|TRBJ2-3|many|TRBD2
TGTGCCAGCAGCTCGGGACTAGGGGCAGATACGCAGTATTTT
CASSSGLGADTQYF
>TRBV5-1|15|TRBJ2-7|many|NA
TGCGCCAGCAGCAACCGGGACACAAGCTCCTACGAGCAGTACTTC
CASSNRDTSSYEQYF
>TRBV3-1|16|TRBJ2-3|many|TRBD2
TGTGCCAGCAGCCAAGGAGCGGGGGCCGGCACAGATACGCAGTATTTT
CASSQGAGAGTDTQYF
>TRBV6-5|18|TRBJ2-3|few|TRBD1
TGTGCCAGCATCAAAACAAGATCGGGACAGGCCGGCACAGATACGCAGTATTTT
CASIKTRSGQAGTDTQYF
>TRBV5-6|18|TRBJ2-3|many|TRBD2
TGTGCCAGCAGCTTGGCAGGACCGGGACTAGCGTACACAGATACGCAGTATTTT
CASSLAGPGLAYTDTQYF
>TRBV20-1|14|TRBJ1-1|many|NA
TGCAGTGCTAGAGAGGCGAGGGGGGACACTGAAGCTTTCTTT
CSAREARGDTEAFF
>TRBV6-5|18|TRBJ2-1|many|TRBD2
TGTGCCAGCAGCCCGGGACTAGCGGGGGGGCCCTCCTACAATGAGCAGTTCTTC
CASSPGLAGGPSYNEQFF
>TRBV6-2/TRBV6-3|16|TRBJ1-1|many|NA
TGTGCCAGCAGTTACTCCTGGGGGCGCGGATTCACTGAAGCTTTCTTT
CASSYSWGRGFTEAFF
>TRBV7-9|15|TRBJ1-2|many|NA
TGTGCCAGCAGCTTAGTGGTCAGCTTTAACTATGGCTACACCTTC
CASSLVVSFNYGYTF
>TRBV6-5|16|TRBJ2-2|many|TRBD2
TGTGCCAGCAGTTACCAGGGAGGGGCGGGAACCGGGGAGCTGTTTTTT
CASSYQGGAGTGELFF
>TRBV5-1|14|TRBJ2-6|many|NA
TGCGCCAGCAGCTTGGGAAGTGGGGCCAACGTCCTGACTTTC
CASSLGSGANVLTF
>TRBV15|15|TRBJ1-5|many|NA
TGTGCCACCAGCAGCACTGGGACGAGCAATCAGCCCCAGCATTTT
CATSSTGTSNQPQHF
>TRBV14|13|TRBJ1-5|many|NA
TGTGCCAGCAGCCAACTTAGCAATCAGCCCCAGCATTTT
CASSQLSNQPQHF
>TRBV19|14|TRBJ1-2|NA|TRBD1
TGTGCCAGTAGTAGACCCTTTGGGACAGGGGGCTACACCTTC
CASSRPFGTGGYTF
>TRBV6-6|16|TRBJ2-3|many|TRBD2
TGTGCCAGCAGTTACTCGAGGCTAGCGGGCACAGATACGCAGTATTTT
CASSYSRLAGTDTQYF
>TRBV20-1|18|TRBJ2-1|many|TRBD1
TGCAGTGCCCCCCGGGATGGGGGACAGGTTTACTCCTACAATGAGCAGTTCTTC
CSAPRDGGQVYSYNEQFF
>TRBV4-1|19|TRBJ2-7|many|TRBD2
TGCGCCAGCAGCCAGTCCCTTACTAGCGGGGGGCTCTACGGTCGCGAGCAGTACTTC
CASSQSLTSGGLYGREQYF
>TRBV24-1|14|TRBJ2-2|many|NA
TGTGCCACCAGTGGGGCAGGTGGGGCCGGGGAGCTGTTTTTT
CATSGAGGAGELFF
>TRBV6-6|15|TRBJ2-7|many|NA
TGTGCCAGCAGTTACGCCGCGAAGAGCTCCTACGAGCAGTACTTC
CASSYAAKSSYEQYF
>TRBV29-1|11|TRBJ2-3|many|NA
TGCAGCGTTGATCTGGGAGATACGCAGTATTTT
CSVDLGDTQYF
>TRBV9|12|TRBJ2-7|many|NA
TGTGCCAGCAGCTCCCATCCCTACGAGCAGTACTTC
CASSSHPYEQYF
>TRBV3-1|18|TRBJ1-5|many|TRBD1
TGTGCCAGCAGCCCGGTCCCGGGACAGGGGCCTAGCAATCAGCCCCAGCATTTT
CASSPVPGQGPSNQPQHF
>TRBV7-9|13|TRBJ2-5|many|NA
TGTGCCAGCAGCCGGGGTGCGGAAGAGACCCAGTACTTC
CASSRGAEETQYF
>TRBV7-2|15|TRBJ2-7|many|NA
TGTGCCAGCAGCACCGACAGGCCCCCGGCCTACGAGCAGTACTTC
CASSTDRPPAYEQYF
>TRBV7-2|15|TRBJ2-3|many|NA
TGTGCCAGCAGCTTATGGTGGGGGTCCACAGATACGCAGTATTTT
CASSLWWGSTDTQYF
>TRBV10-2|16|TRBJ2-1|many|NA
TGCGCCAGCAGCAACTGGGACTTGTATACCTACAATGAGCAGTTCTTC
CASSNWDLYTYNEQFF
>TRBV20-1|16|TRBJ2-3|many|NA
TGCAGTGCTAGCCTAGGGACCTTAACTGGCACAGATACGCAGTATTTT
CSASLGTLTGTDTQYF